This T cell receptor (beta chain) was documented in a study of shared clonotypes between healthy human individuals. About the study: The study used three CD4 naive, three CD4 memory, two CD8 naive and one CD8 memory plate per donor. General observations from the study: Clonotypes which were not shared had lower generation probabilities than clonotypes that all four donors shared.

Measured with immunoSEQ multiplex PCR; TCRdb has only the in-frame clones, and not every one. The table records some 580,000 clones, more than 95% of them present only once. The CDR3 runs to 11 residues. Germline lookup yields CDR1 SQVTM and CDR2 ANQGSEA. Trimming cost V 3 bases and J 6 bases, with 5 bases left between them. On this clone: What it recognizes is unknown.

V gene TRBV29-1 combines with J gene TRBJ1-4; no firm D call. The source material was naive CD4+ T cells sorted from blood. Described subset: CD45RA+ positively selected. The origin of this receptor is a woman under 40 in good health. CDR3 coding DNA: TGCAGCGTTGATTGGGATGAAAAACTGTTTTTT. Residues: CSVDWDEKLFF.